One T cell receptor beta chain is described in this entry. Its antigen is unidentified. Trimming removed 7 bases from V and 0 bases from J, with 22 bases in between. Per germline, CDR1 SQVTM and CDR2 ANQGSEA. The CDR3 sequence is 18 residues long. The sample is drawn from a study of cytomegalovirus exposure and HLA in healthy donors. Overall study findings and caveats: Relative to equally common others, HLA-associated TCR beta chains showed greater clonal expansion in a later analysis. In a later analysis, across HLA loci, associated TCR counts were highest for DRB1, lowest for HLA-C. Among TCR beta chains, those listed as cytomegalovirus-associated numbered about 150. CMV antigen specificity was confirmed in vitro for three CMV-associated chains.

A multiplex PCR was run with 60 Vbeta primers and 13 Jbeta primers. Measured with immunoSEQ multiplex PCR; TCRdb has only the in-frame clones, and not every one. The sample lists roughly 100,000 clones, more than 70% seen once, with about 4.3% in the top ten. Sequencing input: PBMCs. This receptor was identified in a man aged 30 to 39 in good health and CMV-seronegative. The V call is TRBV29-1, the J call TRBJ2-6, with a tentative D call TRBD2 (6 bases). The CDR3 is CSAGIGEESISGANVLTF. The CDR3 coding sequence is TGCAGCGCTGGTATCGGGGAGGAGAGCATCTCTGGGGCCAACGTCCTGACTTTC.